A selection of T cell receptor beta chains follows, all from one sample in a study of sequential checkpoint blockade in melanoma. Using immunoSEQ multiplex PCR, the repertoire was profiled, and TCRdb retains in-frame clones only, with some absent. The sample lists 8,500 to 10,000 clones; roughly two thirds were seen once. Sequenced here: CD8+ T cells sorted from blood (inferred from file names), sampled from a patient given nivolumab and ipilimumab in sequence. The receptors were sampled from a human donor with melanoma. CDR3s include the opening cysteine and the closing phenylalanine or tryptophan. D genes are given only for firm matches. Only part of the rows carry a size: once, few, many, or a class if the clone is expanded.

v_gene,d_gene,j_gene,abundance,CDR3nt,CDR3aa
TRBV6-1,NA,TRBJ2-7,few,TGTGCCAGCAGTGGTAGAGGACAGTCCTACGAGCAGTACTTC,CASSGRGQSYEQYF
TRBV4-3,TRBD2,TRBJ2-3,few,TGCGCCAGCAGCCAAGAAACAGCGGGATCGGGGGGGGATACGCAGTATTTT,CASSQETAGSGGDTQYF
TRBV7-9,TRBD1,TRBJ1-6,NA,TGTGCCAGCAGCTCGTACGACAGGGGTAATTCACCCCTCCACTTT,CASSSYDRGNSPLHF
TRBV15,NA,TRBJ2-5,NA,TGTGCCACCAGCGACCGAGACTACCAAGAGACCCAGTACTTC,CATSDRDYQETQYF
TRBV27,TRBD1,TRBJ2-7,NA,TGTGCCAGCAGTTTACGGACAGGGGGTTACGAGCAGTACTTC,CASSLRTGGYEQYF
TRBV6-1,TRBD1,TRBJ2-3,NA,TGTGCCAGCAGTGATGGGACAGCTAGCACAGATACGCAGTATTTT,CASSDGTASTDTQYF
TRBV28,TRBD2,TRBJ2-3,NA,TGTGCCAGCAGTCCGTGGACTAGCGGGAGGACTAGCACAGATACGCAGTATTTT,CASSPWTSGRTSTDTQYF
TRBV4-2,TRBD2,TRBJ2-1,few,TGTGCCAGCAGCCAAGAGGCGGGAGGAACTTACAATGAGCAGTTCTTC,CASSQEAGGTYNEQFF
TRBV4-2,NA,TRBJ2-1,few,TGTGCCAGCACAGATAGCGGACTCTACAATGAGCAGTTCTTC,CASTDSGLYNEQFF
TRBV5-4,NA,TRBJ2-7,once,TGTGCCAGCAGCTTGCTAGGGGGGGGCCGGGCCTACGAGCAGTACTTC,CASSLLGGGRAYEQYF
TRBV13,TRBD2,TRBJ2-1,NA,TGTGCCAGCAGCCCCGGGACTAGCGGGAGAAATGAGCAGTTCTTC,CASSPGTSGRNEQFF
TRBV7-9,NA,TRBJ1-2,NA,TGTGCCAGCAGCTTAGCCACGAGTAATGGCTACACCTTC,CASSLATSNGYTF
TRBV19,TRBD2,TRBJ2-1,NA,TGTGCCAGTAGCAACGTCGGGGGACTAGCGGGAGTAGGGTCCTACAATGAGCAGTTCTTC,CASSNVGGLAGVGSYNEQFF
TRBV7-9,TRBD1,TRBJ1-3,few,TGTGCCAGCAGCGGGACAGGGGTTGGAAACACCATATATTTT,CASSGTGVGNTIYF
TRBV7-6,TRBD2,TRBJ2-1,NA,TGTGCCAGCAGCCTGAACGCCCAATCACTAGCGGGTTCATACAATGAGCAGTTCTTC,CASSLNAQSLAGSYNEQFF
TRBV4-3,NA,TRBJ2-2,NA,TGCGCCAGCAGCCAAGATTGGCGGGGAAGCACCAACACCGGGGAGCTGTTTTTT,CASSQDWRGSTNTGELFF
TRBV7-9,TRBD2,TRBJ2-7,NA,TGTGCCAGCAGCTCAATAGCGGGGTTGACCTACGAGCAGTACTTC,CASSSIAGLTYEQYF
TRBV30,NA,TRBJ1-5,once,TGTGCCTGGAGTGATGGACAAAGCAATCAGCCCCAGCATTTT,CAWSDGQSNQPQHF
TRBV30,NA,TRBJ2-7,NA,TGTGCCTGGAATCCTGGTGGGGGCGGGCTCTACGAGCAGTACTTC,CAWNPGGGGLYEQYF
TRBV6-1,NA,TRBJ1-5,NA,TGTGCCAGCAGTGAAGGACCGAGGGGGGGGGATCAGCCCCAGCATTTT,CASSEGPRGGDQPQHF
TRBV7-2,NA,TRBJ2-1,NA,TGTGCCAGCAGCTTGGGACTGGTAAATCACAATGAGCAGTTCTTC,CASSLGLVNHNEQFF
TRBV29-1,NA,TRBJ2-1,NA,TGCAGCGTTGAGAGGCGTGACAATGAGCAGTTCTTC,CSVERRDNEQFF
TRBV6-5,NA,TRBJ2-1,NA,TGTGCCAGCATGTTGGAGGCGGGGATTATAGGTGAGCAGTTCTTC,CASMLEAGIIGEQFF
TRBV29-1,NA,TRBJ2-2,NA,TGCAGCGTTCACGCGGCTTTTACCCCGAACACCGGGGAGCTGTTTTTT,CSVHAAFTPNTGELFF
TRBV7-9,TRBD2,TRBJ2-7,NA,TGTGCCAGCAGCTTAACAAGCGGGGGCTACGAGCAGTACTTC,CASSLTSGGYEQYF
TRBV28,TRBD1,TRBJ2-3,medium-sized,TGTGCCAGCAGTATGGGACAGGAAAGCACAGATACGCAGTATTTT,CASSMGQESTDTQYF
TRBV11-2,NA,TRBJ2-2,NA,TGTGCCAGCAGCTTAGGTCCAGGCCCGAACACCGGGGAGCTGTTTTTT,CASSLGPGPNTGELFF
TRBV4-1,TRBD2,TRBJ2-1,NA,TGCGCCAGCAGCCGAAACTCTGGGACTAGCGGTTACAATGAGCAGTTCTTC,CASSRNSGTSGYNEQFF
TRBV5-6,NA,TRBJ1-6,NA,TGTGCCAGCAGCTTGGCGTCCCCCAATTCACCCCTCCACTTT,CASSLASPNSPLHF
TRBV7-9,TRBD1,TRBJ2-7,few,TGTGCCAGCAGCCCTTGGGACAGATTTTACGAGCAGTACTTC,CASSPWDRFYEQYF
TRBV4-3,TRBD2,TRBJ2-7,medium-sized,TGCGCCAGCAGCCGAGCACTAGCGGGAGAGCCCTACGAGCAGTACTTC,CASSRALAGEPYEQYF
TRBV19,NA,TRBJ2-2,NA,TGTGCCAGTAGTATCGTGAGGACCGGGGAGCTGTTTTTT,CASSIVRTGELFF
TRBV11-2,TRBD2,TRBJ2-1,NA,TGTGCCAGCAGCCCGGGGGGAGAAGGTGAGCAGTTCTTC,CASSPGGEGEQFF
TRBV6-5,TRBD2,TRBJ2-1,NA,TGTGCCAGCAACGAGCGGGAATACAATGAGCAGTTCTTC,CASNEREYNEQFF
TRBV6-4,TRBD2,TRBJ2-3,NA,TGTGCCAGCAGTGACTCGGCTAGCGGGAGCGGAGCAGATACGCAGTATTTT,CASSDSASGSGADTQYF
TRBV29-1,NA,TRBJ2-1,NA,TGCAGCGTTCAGGGCACTTATCTGGAAGGGTACAATGAGCAGTTCTTC,CSVQGTYLEGYNEQFF
TRBV7-9,NA,TRBJ2-5,few,TGTGCCAGCAGCTTATTGACCGTAGAGAGGGAGACCCAGTACTTC,CASSLLTVERETQYF
TRBV6-1,TRBD2,TRBJ2-1,NA,TGTGCCAGCAGTGACATCAGCGGGGGGGCCGATGAGCAGTTCTTC,CASSDISGGADEQFF
TRBV2,TRBD1,TRBJ2-5,NA,TGTGCCAGCATACAGGGGAATGGAGAGACCCAGTACTTC,CASIQGNGETQYF
TRBV7-9,TRBD2,TRBJ2-1,NA,TGTGCCAGCAGCTTTAGCGGGAGCTCCTACAATGAGCAGTTCTTC,CASSFSGSSYNEQFF
TRBV7-6,TRBD2,TRBJ2-7,NA,TGTGCCAGCAGCCGTAATAGCGGGCCCTCCTACGAGCAGTACTTC,CASSRNSGPSYEQYF
TRBV4-1,TRBD1,TRBJ2-7,few,TGCGCCAGCAGCCAAGATTCCGGGACAGGGGCCCTCGAGCAGTACTTC,CASSQDSGTGALEQYF
TRBV11-2,TRBD1,TRBJ2-5,NA,TGTGCCAGCAGCTTATTGGACAGGGGAGAGACCCAGTACTTC,CASSLLDRGETQYF
TRBV7-9,TRBD2,TRBJ2-1,once,TGTGCCAGCAGCGCTAGCGGGTTGGGTGGGGTTCCTAATGAGCAGTTCTTC,CASSASGLGGVPNEQFF
TRBV7-9,NA,TRBJ2-1,NA,TGTGCCAGCAGCTTAGCTGCGGGACAGTACAATGAGCAGTTCTTC,CASSLAAGQYNEQFF
TRBV4-3,TRBD1,TRBJ1-1,NA,TGCGCCAGCAATAGGGACAGGGGCATGAACACTGAAGCTTTCTTT,CASNRDRGMNTEAFF
TRBV4-1,NA,TRBJ1-4,NA,TGCGCCAGCAGCCATACACTCCCGGTCGCGGCGACTAATGAAAAACTGTTTTTT,CASSHTLPVAATNEKLFF
TRBV7-2,TRBD2,TRBJ2-7,NA,TGTGCCAGCATGAGTAGCGGGAGCTACGAGCAGTACTTC,CASMSSGSYEQYF
TRBV27,TRBD2,TRBJ2-3,NA,TGTGCCAGCAGTTTCCTTACTAGCGGGAGCACAGATACGCAGTATTTT,CASSFLTSGSTDTQYF
TRBV27,TRBD2,TRBJ2-1,NA,TGTGCCAGCAGTTTATTGGTAGCGGGAGGTCATGAGCAGTTCTTC,CASSLLVAGGHEQFF
TRBV4-2,NA,TRBJ2-3,few,TGTGCCAGCAGCCAAGATGAGGCTAGCGGCACAGATACGCAGTATTTT,CASSQDEASGTDTQYF
TRBV6-5,TRBD1,TRBJ1-5,NA,TGTGCCAGCGGGCGGACAGGGGCAAATCAGCCCCAGCATTTT,CASGRTGANQPQHF
TRBV9,TRBD1,TRBJ1-2,few,TGTGCCAGCAGCGTAGACAGGGGGGGATTTTGGGGCTACACCTTC,CASSVDRGGFWGYTF
TRBV30,NA,TRBJ1-2,NA,TGTGCCTGGAGTGCAACAGGGGGCTACACCTTC,CAWSATGGYTF